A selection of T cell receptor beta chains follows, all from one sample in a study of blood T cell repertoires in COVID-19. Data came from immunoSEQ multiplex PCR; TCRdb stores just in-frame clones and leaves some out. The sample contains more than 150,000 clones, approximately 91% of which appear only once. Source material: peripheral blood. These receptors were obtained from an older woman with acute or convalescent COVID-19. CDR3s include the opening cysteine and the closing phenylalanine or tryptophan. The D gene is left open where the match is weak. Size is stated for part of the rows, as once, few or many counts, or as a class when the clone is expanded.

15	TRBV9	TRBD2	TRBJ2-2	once	CASSVGAGGPGELFF	TGTGCCAGCAGCGTCGGAGCGGGGGGCCCCGGGGAGCTGTTTTTT
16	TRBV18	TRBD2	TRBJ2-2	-	CASSPLRLALTGELFF	TGTGCCAGCTCACCACTTAGACTAGCGCTCACCGGGGAGCTGTTTTTT
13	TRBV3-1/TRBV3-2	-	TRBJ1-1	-	CASSQGAAGEAFF	TGTGCCAGCAGCCAAGGAGCGGCCGGTGAAGCTTTCTTT
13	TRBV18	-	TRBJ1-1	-	CASSPGGLTEAFF	TGTGCCAGCTCACCAGGGGGACTCACTGAAGCTTTCTTT
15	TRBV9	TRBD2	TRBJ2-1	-	CASTPAGGVSNEQFF	TGTGCCAGCACCCCAGCGGGGGGCGTTTCCAATGAGCAGTTCTTC
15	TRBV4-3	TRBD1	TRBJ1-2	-	CASSRNGQVNYGYTF	TGCGCCAGCAGCCGTAACGGACAGGTCAACTATGGCTACACCTTC
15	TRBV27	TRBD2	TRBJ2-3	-	CASSWTGGGENTQYF	TGTGCCAGCAGTTGGACGGGGGGGGGTGAGAATACGCAGTATTTT
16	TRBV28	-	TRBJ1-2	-	CASSLDSRGGRYGYTF	TGTGCCAGCAGTTTGGACAGTAGGGGGGGAAGGTATGGCTACACCTTC
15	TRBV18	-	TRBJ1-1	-	CASSPYAGVNTEAFF	TGTGCCAGCTCACCCTACGCAGGGGTGAACACTGAAGCTTTCTTT
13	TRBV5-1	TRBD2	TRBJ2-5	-	CASSSGTSGSQYF	TGCGCCAGCTCCTCCGGGACTAGCGGCTCCCAGTACTTC
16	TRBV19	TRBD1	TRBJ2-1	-	CASRSLRQGSYNEQFF	TGTGCCAGTAGGTCGTTGAGACAGGGGAGCTACAATGAGCAGTTCTTC
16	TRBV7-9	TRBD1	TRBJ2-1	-	CASSLGAGGSYNEQFF	TGTGCCAGCAGCTTAGGTGCAGGGGGCTCCTACAATGAGCAGTTCTTC
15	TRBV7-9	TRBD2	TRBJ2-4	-	CASSLWTRAKNIQYF	TGTGCCAGCAGCCTATGGACTAGAGCCAAAAACATTCAGTACTTC
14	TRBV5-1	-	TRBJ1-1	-	CASSLYAGDPEAFF	TGCGCCAGCAGCTTGTACGCCGGGGATCCTGAAGCTTTCTTT
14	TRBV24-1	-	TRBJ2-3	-	CATSENPQRGTQYF	TGTGCCACCAGCGAAAACCCGCAGCGTGGTACGCAGTATTTT
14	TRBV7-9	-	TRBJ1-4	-	CASSFGTNNEKLFF	TGTGCCAGCAGCTTCGGGACAAATAATGAAAAACTGTTTTTT
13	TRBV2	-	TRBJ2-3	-	CASSSGRTDTQYF	TGTGCCAGCAGCTCAGGCCGTACAGATACGCAGTATTTT
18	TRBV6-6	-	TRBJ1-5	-	CASSRQVRPEYSNQPQHF	TGTGCCAGCAGTCGACAGGTCCGACCTGAGTATAGCAATCAGCCCCAGCATTTT
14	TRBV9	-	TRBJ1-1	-	CASTPRSWYFEAFF	TGTGCCAGCACCCCTCGATCGTGGTACTTTGAAGCTTTCTTT
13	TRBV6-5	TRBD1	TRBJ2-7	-	CASSLWTGLEQYF	TGTGCCAGCAGTTTATGGACAGGGCTCGAGCAGTACTTC
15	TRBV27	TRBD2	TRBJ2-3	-	CASSQGTSGGRTQYF	TGTGCCAGCAGTCAGGGGACTAGCGGGGGGCGTACGCAGTATTTT
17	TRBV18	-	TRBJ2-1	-	CASSPPPFRSSYNEQFF	TGTGCCAGCTCACCACCCCCTTTCCGGAGCTCCTACAATGAGCAGTTCTTC
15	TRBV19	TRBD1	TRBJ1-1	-	CASRRTGGKETEAFF	TGTGCCAGTAGGCGGACAGGGGGCAAAGAGACTGAAGCTTTCTTT
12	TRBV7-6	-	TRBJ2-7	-	CASSSGTYEQYF	TGTGCCAGCAGCTCGGGGACTTACGAGCAGTACTTC
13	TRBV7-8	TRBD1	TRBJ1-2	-	CASSWDSNYGYTF	TGTGCCAGCAGCTGGGACAGTAACTATGGCTACACCTTC
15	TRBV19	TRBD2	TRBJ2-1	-	CASNPRTSGNNEQFF	TGTGCCAGTAATCCTCGGACTAGCGGTAACAATGAGCAGTTCTTC
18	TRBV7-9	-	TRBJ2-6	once	CASSPGGLGDSGANVLTF	TGTGCCAGCAGCCCCGGAGGGCTGGGGGACTCTGGGGCCAACGTCCTGACTTTC
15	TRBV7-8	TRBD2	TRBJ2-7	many	CASSLERGTSSEQYF	TGTGCCAGCAGCCTTGAGAGAGGGACTAGTAGCGAGCAGTACTTC
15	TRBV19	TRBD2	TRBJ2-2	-	CASSQAGGPHGELFF	TGTGCCAGTAGTCAAGCGGGGGGGCCCCACGGGGAGCTGTTTTTT
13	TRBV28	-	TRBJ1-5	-	CASSPGGGPGWHF	TGTGCCAGCAGCCCCGGGGGGGGCCCCGGATGGCATTTT